The table lists the clone carrying this T cell receptor beta chain with a count of one. There are 14 residues in the CDR3. V lost 2 bases and J 12 bases, leaving 20 bases between the germline ends. The germline gives CDR1 LGHDT, CDR2 YNNKEL (reference sequence). Only in-frame clones appear in the TCRdb table, and some are missing; sequencing was by immunoSEQ multiplex PCR. The top ten hold more than 3.5% of the sample, which has about 94,000 clones, approximately 90% seen once. The data originate from a study of control samples from healthy donors and cancer patients. The V call is TRBV3-1 (or the pseudogene TRBV3-2), the J call TRBJ2-7; D unclear. This receptor was taken from a woman aged 18-35 years in good health. Sequences were obtained from blood. The CDR3 coding sequence is TGTGCCAGCAGCCAACGACACCGTCAATATGTATCGTACTTC. This translates into CASSQRHRQYVSYF.